This T cell receptor (beta chain) was recorded in a study of T cell responses to AZD1222 COVID-19 vaccine (dated by TCRdb to the early 2020s). About the full investigation: AZD1222 recipients given second doses at about 4 weeks or at about 12 weeks were pooled, since spike-specific TCR depth and breadth were not found to differ between the two schedules. Trial participants were enrolled into age subgroups of 18-55, 56-69 and 70-plus years, which contained approximately 150, 30 and 60 TCR-sequenced participants, respectively. TCR sequencing covered over 230 trial participants: about 210 given two doses of AZD1222 and approximately 26 given two doses of MenACWY control vaccine. Findings and caveats that apply to the study as a whole: Only a handful of AZD1222 recipients were SARS-CoV-2 seropositive at baseline, limiting conclusions about previously exposed vaccinees. Participants were mostly white British and included more females than males, and it was suggested by the authors that clonal diversity may have been underestimated. Vaccine-associated CD4 TCRs spanned the whole spike protein, with dominant responses in regions 160-218 and 743-854. Epitopes outside the regions mutated in the B.1.351 and B.1.1.7 variants were reportedly recognized by nearly half of the unique spike-specific TCRs. After two AZD1222 doses, spike-specific TCR breadth and depth were significantly higher than at day 0 and than in MenACWY recipients. Because no day 14 peak-response samples were available, the repertoires could be characterized only after the peak T cell response. The 56-69-year group was small, and its depth increase did not reach significance, likely because of low power.

This clone was picked up one time. It lacks a known antigen. Per-base qualities were not stored, and no clone one base away is much larger. The CDR3 regions of human TCRbeta chains were analyzed by immunosequencing. The authors' pipeline ran thus. Repertoire TCRs were matched against a reference library of SARS-CoV-2-specific TCRs generated with the MIRA antigen-specificity platform. Breadth was defined as the fraction of unique TCRs that were SARS-CoV-2-associated, and depth was defined as the fraction of total T cells that were SARS-CoV-2-associated. Each spike-specific TCR was assigned to its reactive spike region and to a CD4 or CD8 class using the MIRA data. Log10-transformed breadth and depth values were compared by one-way ANOVA with Sidak's multiple comparisons tests. TCRdb holds this immuneACCESS table with in-frame rearrangements only. Some clones are missing; in checked studies, unresolved V genes explain under half, and the rest has no known cause. That table is the source of V, J and clone size, and D and trimming were worked out from the DNA. In all, the sample holds about 150,000 clones, and 92% of those were seen once. The biggest ten clones account for under 4.5% of the sample.

Sample time point, as interpreted from the label and publication: baseline before first vaccination. Samples from vaccinated people were obtained from the UK trials COV001 and COV002, which included a single-blind randomized controlled phase 2/3 trial of AZD1222 (ChAdOx1 nCoV-19) in healthy adults. Trial participant PBMC samples were collected at day 0 and day 28 after the second dose for TCRbeta chain sequencing. Trimming accounts for 6 bases at V and 4 bases at J, while the number of junction bases matched to no gene is 9. The germline V gene yields SGHDT for CDR1 and YYEEEE for CDR2. The CDR3 spans 14 residues, from the cysteine through the phenylalanine. CDR3 DNA is the only sequence kept; it has 42 bases, read in frame from the first base.

The clonotype was recovered from an adult in good health. The sample here was peripheral blood, taken on day 0 of AZD1222 vaccination. This sequence uses TRBV5-6 and TRBJ1-1; TRBD1 aligns with 7 central bases. The CDR3 reads as follows: CASNRQGRGTEAFF. DNA sequence: TGTGCCAGCAACCGACAGGGACGAGGCACTGAAGCTTTCTTT.